A selection of T cell receptor beta chains follows, all from one sample in a study of T-cell reconstitution after alpha-beta-depleted transplantation in children. Via MiXCR, TCRdb re-called the PCR reads, giving one row per CDR3 protein. Of hundreds of thousands of distinct CDR3 sequences listed, about 10% are singletons. Material: PBMCs, obtained before TCRalphabeta/CD19-depleted stem cell transplant. The source of these receptors is a child between 2 and 9 years old with inherited bone marrow failure, due to receive a stem cell transplant. The CDR3 runs from the conserved cysteine through the conserved F or W. The D gene is left open where the match is weak. Where a row states a size, it is once, few, many or the class of an expanded clone; other rows omit it.

clone_size j_call d_call v_call cdr3_nt cdr3_aa
few TRBJ1-1 - TRBV19 TGTGCCAGTAGTAGGTTTGCTGGCGACACTGAAGCTTTCTTT CASSRFAGDTEAFF
many TRBJ1-2 TRBD1 TRBV5-8 TGTGCCAGCAGCGGCCCCGGAAAAGGGGGCAGGAATGGCTACACCTTC CASSGPGKGGRNGYTF
many TRBJ2-7 TRBD1 TRBV7-9 TGTGCCAGCAGCACCGGACAGGAGCTAACCTACGAGCAGTACTTC CASSTGQELTYEQYF
many TRBJ2-1 TRBD1 TRBV2 TGTGCCAGAGGAACGACAGGGGGCCTTGAGCAGTTCTTC CARGTTGGLEQFF
many TRBJ2-7 - TRBV4-2 TGTGCCAGCAGCCAAGATTGGGGGGCGCTGGGGGAGCAGTACTTC CASSQDWGALGEQYF
many TRBJ2-7 TRBD2 TRBV7-2 TGTGCCAGCAGCGCCCAACTAGCGGGGGTGGGTACGTTCCAGTACTTC CASSAQLAGVGTFQYF
many TRBJ1-3 - TRBV5-1 TGCGCCAGCAGCCCACAGGGATCCTACTCTGGAAACACCATATATTTT CASSPQGSYSGNTIYF
- TRBJ2-7 TRBD2 TRBV19 TGTGCCAGTACCTCGTATAGCGGGAGTGGTGAGCAGTACTTC CASTSYSGSGEQYF
many TRBJ1-2 TRBD1 TRBV11-2 TGTGCCAGCAGCCCGAGTAAACCCAGTACAGGGGATAGGGGCTACACCTTC CASSPSKPSTGDRGYTF
- TRBJ2-1 TRBD2 TRBV23-1 TGCGCCAGCAGTCAATCTGGAGGCGTCCTGGGGGGGAGGTCCTACAATGAGCAGTTCTTC CASSQSGGVLGGRSYNEQFF
many TRBJ2-1 TRBD2 TRBV11-1 TGTGCCAGCAGCACCCATCTCGGAGGACTAGCGGTCCGCTCCTACAATGAGCAGTTCTTC CASSTHLGGLAVRSYNEQFF
- TRBJ2-1 TRBD2 TRBV5-8 TGTGCCAGCAGCTTGGGCGGACTAGCGGCAACCTACAATGAGCAGTTCTTC CASSLGGLAATYNEQFF
many TRBJ2-1 TRBD2 TRBV6-4 TGTGCCAGCAGCCCCTCTCCGGGACTAACCTACAATGAGCAGTTCTTC CASSPSPGLTYNEQFF
few TRBJ2-1 - TRBV12-2 TGTGCAAGTCGCTCCCGGGACCTAGGCAATGAGCAGTTCTTC CASRSRDLGNEQFF
many TRBJ1-2 - TRBV12-3/TRBV12-4 TGTGCCAGCAGCCTAGGCCGACAGGCAGCTAACTATGGCTACACCTTC CASSLGRQAANYGYTF
- TRBJ1-2 - TRBV3-1 TGTGCCAGCAGCCCTGGGACCCTCATGGGCTATGGCTACACCTTC CASSPGTLMGYGYTF
many TRBJ2-2 - TRBV5-1 TGCGCCAGCAGCTCTGACCGGATGGGGACCGGGGAGCTGTTTTTT CASSSDRMGTGELFF
many TRBJ1-1 TRBD1 TRBV29-1 TGCAGCGGGGACAGGGGGCCAAATTCGGAAGCTTTCTTT CSGDRGPNSEAFF
few TRBJ2-6 - TRBV5-1 TGCGCCAGCAGCTTGGCCTTTGGGGCTGGGGCCAACGTCCTGACTTTC CASSLAFGAGANVLTF
- TRBJ1-3 - TRBV19 TGTGCCAGTAGTCTCGGGACGTACGGAAACACCATATATTTT CASSLGTYGNTIYF
many TRBJ2-7 TRBD2 TRBV6-1 TGTGCCAGCAGTGCAATAGCGGGGTCCTACGAGCAGTACTTC CASSAIAGSYEQYF
many TRBJ2-3 - TRBV12-3/TRBV12-4 TGTGCCAGCAGCCCCCCGGGAGGGGGCCAGACAGATACGCAGTATTTT CASSPPGGGQTDTQYF
- TRBJ2-7 TRBD1 TRBV29-1 TGCAGCGGGAAAACAGGGGCGACCTACGAGCAGTACTTC CSGKTGATYEQYF
many TRBJ2-1 - TRBV9 TGTGCCAGCAGCGCCGTATCGGACTCCCCCTACAATGAGCAGTTCTTC CASSAVSDSPYNEQFF
many TRBJ2-1 TRBD2 TRBV12-3/TRBV12-4 TGTGCCAGCAGTCTCCGGGGCCGACTAGCGGGTTCCAGCTCCTACAATGAGCAGTTCTTC CASSLRGRLAGSSSYNEQFF
many TRBJ1-6 - TRBV5-1 TGCGCCAGCAGCTTGGGGACCTATAATTCACCCCTCCACTTT CASSLGTYNSPLHF
many TRBJ2-1 - TRBV10-3 TGTGCCATCAGTGACTCAGATCGGTTGAGCTCCTACAATGAGCAGTTCTTC CAISDSDRLSSYNEQFF
many TRBJ2-1 TRBD2 TRBV11-3 TGTGCCAGCAGCCTGGGTGTAGCGGGAGACGTTGAGCAGTTCTTC CASSLGVAGDVEQFF